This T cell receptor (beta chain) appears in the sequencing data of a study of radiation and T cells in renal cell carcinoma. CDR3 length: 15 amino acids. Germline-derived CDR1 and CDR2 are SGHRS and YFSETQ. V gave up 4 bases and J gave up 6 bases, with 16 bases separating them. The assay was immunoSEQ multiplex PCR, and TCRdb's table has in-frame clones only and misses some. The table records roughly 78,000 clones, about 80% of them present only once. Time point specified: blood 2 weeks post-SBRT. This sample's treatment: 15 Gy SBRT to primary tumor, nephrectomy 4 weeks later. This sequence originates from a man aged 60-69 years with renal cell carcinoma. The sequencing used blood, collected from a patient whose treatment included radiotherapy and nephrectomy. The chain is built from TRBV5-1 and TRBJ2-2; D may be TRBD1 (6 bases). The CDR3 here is CASSATGSTSGELFF. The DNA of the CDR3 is TGCGCCAGCAGCGCTACAGGGAGTACCTCCGGGGAGCTGTTTTTT. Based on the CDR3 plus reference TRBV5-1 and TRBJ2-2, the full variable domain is KAGVTQTPRYLIKTRGQQVTLSCSPISGHRSVSWYQQTPGQGLQFLFEYFSETQRNKGNFPGRFSGRQFSNSRSEMNVSTLELGDSALYLCASSATGSTSGELFFGEGSRLTVL.